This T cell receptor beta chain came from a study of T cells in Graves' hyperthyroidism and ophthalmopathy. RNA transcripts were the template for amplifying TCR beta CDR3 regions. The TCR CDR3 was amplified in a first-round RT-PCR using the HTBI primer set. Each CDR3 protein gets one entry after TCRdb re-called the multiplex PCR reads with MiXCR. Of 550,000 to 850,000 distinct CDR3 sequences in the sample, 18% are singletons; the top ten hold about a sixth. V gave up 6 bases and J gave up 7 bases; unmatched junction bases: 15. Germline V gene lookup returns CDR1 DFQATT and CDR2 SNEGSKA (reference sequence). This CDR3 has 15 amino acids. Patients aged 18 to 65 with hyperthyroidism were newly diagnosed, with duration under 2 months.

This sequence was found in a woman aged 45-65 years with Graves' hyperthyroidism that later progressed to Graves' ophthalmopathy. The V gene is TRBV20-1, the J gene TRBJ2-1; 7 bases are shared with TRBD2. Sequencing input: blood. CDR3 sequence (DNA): TGCAGTGCCGGAGGGCTAGCGGACTTTCGGAATGAGCAGTTCTTC. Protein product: CSAGGLADFRNEQFF.